A selection of T cell receptor beta chains follows, all from one sample in a study of control samples from healthy donors and cancer patients. Data came from immunoSEQ multiplex PCR; TCRdb stores just in-frame clones and leaves some out. The sample includes just over 150,000 clones, 93% of them seen just once. The sample consisted of blood. The receptors were sampled from a man over 45 in good health. Each CDR3 is given with its conserved first and last residue. The D gene is left open where the match is weak. Rows may omit the clone size; those that give it use once, few, many or a size class.

clone_size j_call v_call d_call cdr3_aa cdr3_nt
NA TRBJ2-2 TRBV7-9 NA CASSLGRVNTGELFF TGTGCCAGCAGCTTAGGACGGGTTAACACCGGGGAGCTGTTTTTT
NA TRBJ1-1 TRBV11-3 NA CASSLGRGEVAFF TGTGCCAGCAGCTTAGGAAGGGGCGAGGTTGCTTTCTTT
NA TRBJ2-7 TRBV7-9 NA CASSAPEDGAYEQYF TGTGCCAGCAGCGCTCCAGAGGACGGAGCCTACGAGCAGTACTTC
NA TRBJ2-7 TRBV4-1 TRBD1 CASSQPGQTYEQYF TGCGCCAGCAGCCAACCGGGACAGACCTACGAGCAGTACTTC
NA TRBJ1-2 TRBV29-1 NA CSVPPAQIPDYGYTF TGCAGCGTTCCTCCTGCACAGATCCCGGACTATGGCTACACCTTC
NA TRBJ1-1 TRBV5-1 NA CASSPLTATEAFF TGCGCCAGCAGCCCCCTAACGGCCACTGAAGCTTTCTTT
NA TRBJ1-6 TRBV6-5 NA CASKVLTDSPLHF TGTGCCAGCAAAGTCCTAACGGATTCACCCCTCCACTTT
NA TRBJ2-7 TRBV27 NA CASSLHLRPYEQYF TGTGCCAGCAGTTTACATCTTAGGCCCTACGAGCAGTACTTC
NA TRBJ1-5 TRBV7-9 NA CASSSNEDQPQHF TGTGCCAGCAGCTCCAACGAGGATCAGCCCCAGCATTTT
NA TRBJ1-1 TRBV15 TRBD1 CATSRGQGLNTEAFF TGTGCCACCAGCAGAGGACAGGGGCTAAACACTGAAGCTTTCTTT
NA TRBJ2-2 TRBV19 TRBD2 CASSVGLAGSTTGELFF TGTGCCAGTAGTGTCGGACTAGCGGGGTCCACAACCGGGGAGCTGTTTTTT
NA TRBJ1-4 TRBV5-1 TRBD1 CASRPRTGSDEKLFF TGCGCCAGCAGGCCCAGGACAGGATCAGATGAAAAACTGTTTTTT
NA TRBJ1-2 TRBV5-6 NA CASSLQGRGYTF TGTGCCAGCAGCTTGCAGGGTAGAGGCTACACCTTC
NA TRBJ2-7 TRBV28 NA CASRDRAYEQYF TGTGCCAGCCGGGACCGTGCCTACGAGCAGTACTTC
NA TRBJ1-1 TRBV6-5 NA CASRRTFVSSTEAFF TGTGCCAGCAGACGCACCTTTGTTTCGAGCACTGAAGCTTTCTTT
NA TRBJ1-5 TRBV6-5 NA CASSYSYRNQPQHF TGTGCCAGCAGTTACTCGTACAGGAATCAGCCCCAGCATTTT
NA TRBJ1-1 TRBV3-1/TRBV3-2 NA CASSQTGNTEAFF TGTGCCAGCAGCCAAACAGGCAACACTGAAGCTTTCTTT
NA TRBJ2-7 TRBV10-3 TRBD1 CAISSTGGLAYEQYF TGTGCCATCAGCTCTACAGGGGGACTGGCCTACGAGCAGTACTTC
once TRBJ2-1 TRBV3-1/TRBV3-2 NA CASSLTLDLVTIEQFF TGTGCCAGCAGCCTGACCTTAGACCTAGTCACGATTGAGCAGTTCTTC
once TRBJ2-2 TRBV6-5 NA CASSTGWDTGELFF TGTGCCAGCAGCACAGGTTGGGACACCGGGGAGCTGTTTTTT
once TRBJ1-2 TRBV27 TRBD1 CASSRAPQGANGYTF TGTGCCAGCAGCCGAGCCCCCCAGGGGGCGAACGGCTACACCTTC
NA TRBJ2-1 TRBV21-1 NA CASSNRPGFGEQFF TGTGCCAGCAGCAACAGGCCAGGGTTTGGTGAGCAGTTCTTC
NA TRBJ2-1 TRBV7-9 NA CASSLEPTYNEQFF TGTGCCAGCAGCTTAGAGCCTACTTACAATGAGCAGTTCTTC
NA TRBJ2-3 TRBV5-3 TRBD1 CARSEDRDTDTQYF TGTGCCAGAAGCGAGGACAGGGACACAGATACGCAGTATTTT
NA TRBJ1-1 TRBV5-8 NA CASSLTGTPRPRDTEAFF TGTGCCAGCAGCCTAACAGGAACACCCCGCCCCAGGGACACTGAAGCTTTCTTT
NA TRBJ1-5 TRBV19 TRBD1 CASTRDRDYSNQPQHF TGTGCCAGTACCCGGGACAGGGACTATAGCAATCAGCCCCAGCATTTT